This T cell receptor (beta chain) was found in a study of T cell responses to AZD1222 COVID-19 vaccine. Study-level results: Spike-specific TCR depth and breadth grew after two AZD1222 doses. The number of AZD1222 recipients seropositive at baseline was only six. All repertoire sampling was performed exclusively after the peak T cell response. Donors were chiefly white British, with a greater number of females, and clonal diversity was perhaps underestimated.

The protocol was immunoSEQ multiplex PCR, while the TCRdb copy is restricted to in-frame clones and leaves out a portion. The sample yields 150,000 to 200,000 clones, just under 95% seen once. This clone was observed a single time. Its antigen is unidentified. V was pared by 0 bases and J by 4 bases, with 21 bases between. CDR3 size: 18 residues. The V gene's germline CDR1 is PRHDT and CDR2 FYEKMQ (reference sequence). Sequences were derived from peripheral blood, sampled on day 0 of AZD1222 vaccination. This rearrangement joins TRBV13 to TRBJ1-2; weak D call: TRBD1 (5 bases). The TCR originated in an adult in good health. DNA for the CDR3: TGTGCCAGCAGCTTAGGCCGGGGTAGGGGTTTGTCTAGCTATGGCTACACCTTC. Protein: CASSLGRGRGLSSYGYTF.